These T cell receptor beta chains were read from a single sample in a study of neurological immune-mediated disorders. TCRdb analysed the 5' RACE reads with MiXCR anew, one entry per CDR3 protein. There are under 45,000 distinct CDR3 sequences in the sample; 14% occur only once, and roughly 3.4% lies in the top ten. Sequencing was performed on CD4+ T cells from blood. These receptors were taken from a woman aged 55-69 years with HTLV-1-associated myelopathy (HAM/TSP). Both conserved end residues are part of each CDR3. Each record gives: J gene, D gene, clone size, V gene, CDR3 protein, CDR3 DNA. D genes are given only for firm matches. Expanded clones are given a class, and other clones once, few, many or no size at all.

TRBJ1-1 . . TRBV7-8 CASSPIGGGLNTEAFF TGTGCCAGCAGCCCCATCGGGGGGGGGCTGAACACTGAAGCTTTCTTT
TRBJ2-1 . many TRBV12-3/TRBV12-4 CASSIRWRYNEQFF TGTGCCAGCAGTATAAGATGGCGATACAATGAGCAGTTCTTC
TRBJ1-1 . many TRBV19 CASSIDLRQYEAFF TGTGCCAGTAGTATAGATCTGCGCCAGTACGAAGCTTTCTTT
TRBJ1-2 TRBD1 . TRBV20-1 CSAKGTGGEDGYTF TGCAGTGCTAAAGGGACAGGGGGCGAGGATGGCTACACCTTC
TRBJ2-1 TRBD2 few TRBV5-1 CASSLGGGGSSYNEQFF TGCGCCAGCAGCCTGGGAGGCGGGGGTAGCTCCTACAATGAGCAGTTCTTC
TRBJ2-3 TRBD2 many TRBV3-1 CASSPGGYTDTQYF TGTGCCAGCAGCCCCGGGGGGTACACAGATACGCAGTATTTT
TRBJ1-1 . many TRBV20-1 CSARKSGQSNTEAFF TGCAGTGCTAGAAAATCAGGACAGTCGAACACTGAAGCTTTCTTT
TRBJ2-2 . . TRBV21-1 CASSPSGRNGGTGELFF TGTGCCAGTAGCCCCTCGGGGCGGAACGGCGGGACCGGGGAGCTGTTTTTT
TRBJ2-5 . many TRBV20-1 CSAISPGRVGETQYF TGCAGTGCTATATCACCGGGACGAGTGGGAGAGACCCAGTACTTC
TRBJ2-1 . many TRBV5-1 CASGPGRSYNEQFF TGCGCCAGCGGCCCGGGACGGTCCTACAATGAGCAGTTCTTC
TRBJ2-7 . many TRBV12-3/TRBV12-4 CASSWTQQGGEQYF TGTGCCAGCAGTTGGACCCAGCAAGGGGGCGAGCAGTACTTC
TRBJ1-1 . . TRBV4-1 CASSPLEGVNTEAFF TGCGCCAGCAGCCCCCTTGAGGGGGTGAACACTGAAGCTTTCTTT
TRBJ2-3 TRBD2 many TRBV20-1 CSARTSGADTQYF TGCAGTGCTAGGACTAGCGGGGCAGATACGCAGTATTTT
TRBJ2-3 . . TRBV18 CASSTRREDTQYF TGTGCCAGCTCAACCCGACGGGAAGATACGCAGTATTTT
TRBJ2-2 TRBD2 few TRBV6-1 CASSTLLAGANTGELFF TGTGCCAGCAGTACCTTGCTAGCGGGGGCCAACACCGGGGAGCTGTTTTTT
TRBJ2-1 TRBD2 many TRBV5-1 CASSLSGGIYNEQFF TGCGCCAGCAGCTTGAGCGGGGGGATCTACAATGAGCAGTTCTTC